The rows below give T cell receptor beta chains drawn from one sample of a study of blood T cell repertoires in COVID-19. Produced via immunoSEQ multiplex PCR; TCRdb's table is partial and in-frame only. The table has about 400,000 clones, approximately 91% seen once. Material for sequencing was PBMCs or T cells enriched from blood (not recorded which). These receptor sequences come from a woman in her thirties or forties with acute COVID-19. Each CDR3 is given with its conserved first and last residue. The order of the fields is clone size, D gene, CDR3 length, V gene, J gene, CDR3 protein, CDR3 DNA. D genes are given only for firm matches. Where a row states a size, it is once, few, many or the class of an expanded clone; other rows omit it.

NA	NA	13	TRBV19	TRBJ1-2	CASSMRQNYGYTF	TGTGCCAGTAGTATGCGACAGAACTATGGCTACACCTTC
NA	TRBD1	14	TRBV19	TRBJ1-2	CASSVHLGTEGYTF	TGTGCCAGTAGTGTCCATCTAGGGACAGAAGGCTACACCTTC
NA	NA	14	TRBV5-4	TRBJ1-2	CASSPGATNYGYTF	TGTGCCAGCAGCCCTGGGGCAACTAACTATGGCTACACCTTC
once	NA	13	TRBV6-5	TRBJ2-7	CASSYSSLYEQYF	TGTGCCAGCAGTTACTCGAGTCTCTACGAGCAGTACTTC
NA	TRBD1	14	TRBV7-6	TRBJ1-1	CASSLGTGSTEAFF	TGTGCCAGCAGCTTAGGGACAGGATCCACTGAAGCTTTCTTT
once	TRBD1	14	TRBV3-1/TRBV3-2	TRBJ1-2	CASSSGTGTYGYTF	TGTGCCAGCAGCTCAGGGACAGGGACCTATGGCTACACCTTC
NA	TRBD1	15	TRBV5-1	TRBJ2-5	CASSLLGQAQETQYF	TGCGCCAGCAGCTTGCTAGGACAGGCTCAAGAGACCCAGTACTTC
once	TRBD2	15	TRBV5-1	TRBJ2-3	CASSRSSGNTDTQYF	TGCGCCAGCAGCAGGTCTAGCGGCAACACAGATACGCAGTATTTT
NA	NA	14	TRBV3-1/TRBV3-2	TRBJ1-5	CASSPPGGNQPQHF	TGTGCCAGCAGCCCCCCCGGGGGGAATCAGCCCCAGCATTTT
NA	TRBD1	15	TRBV25-1	TRBJ1-5	CASSQTGEGNQPQHF	TGTGCCAGCAGCCAGACAGGGGAAGGCAATCAGCCCCAGCATTTT
NA	TRBD1	19	TRBV11-2	TRBJ1-2	CASSSRQGLRTYGSYGYTF	TGTGCCAGCAGCTCTCGACAGGGTTTGCGGACCTATGGATCCTATGGCTACACCTTC
NA	NA	19	TRBV18	TRBJ2-3	CASSPRGAGKGFGTDTQYF	TGTGCCAGCTCACCACGTGGGGCGGGGAAGGGTTTCGGCACAGATACGCAGTATTTT
NA	NA	13	TRBV3-1/TRBV3-2	TRBJ1-5	CASSQGQNQPQHF	TGTGCCAGCAGCCAAGGGCAGAATCAGCCCCAGCATTTT
once	TRBD1	15	TRBV6-6	TRBJ1-6	CASSYSRDRGSPLHF	TGTGCCAGCAGTTACTCAAGGGACAGAGGATCACCCCTCCACTTT
NA	NA	16	TRBV11-2	TRBJ2-7	CASSLWGRGNGGEQYF	TGTGCCAGCAGCTTATGGGGTAGGGGGAATGGGGGCGAGCAGTACTTC
NA	TRBD1	14	TRBV19	TRBJ2-3	CASCRQGSTDTQYF	TGTGCCAGTTGCCGACAGGGAAGTACAGATACGCAGTATTTT